The 26 T cell receptor beta chains given below trace back to one sample, sequenced in a study of CD8 T cells in ankylosing spondylitis. TCRdb re-called the 5' RACE reads through MiXCR, storing one row per CDR3 protein. Of around 180,000 distinct CDR3 sequences in the sample, approximately 12% are singletons; the top ten hold roughly 9.6%. The sample consisted of blood, either unsorted or a sorted T cell fraction (not recorded which). Receptor source: a female donor with ankylosing spondylitis or in good health (not recorded which).

This clonotype was detected many times. CDR3: CATSDPTGSSYNEQFF. The CDR3 nucleotides read TGTGCCACCAGTGATCCTACAGGGAGTTCCTACAATGAGCAGTTCTTC. This chain connects TRBV24-1 to TRBJ2-1; a weak D match, TRBD1 (6 bases). Germline values: CDR1 KGHDR, CDR2 SFDVKD. This CDR3 has 16 residues. V was shortened by 3 bases and J by 1 base, with 12 bases between the two germline ends.

As to this clonotype: Possible read error: a much larger clone is one base away. This chain joins TRBV12-3 or TRBV12-4 and TRBJ1-6, with D unresolved. The CDR3 has 12 amino acids. The DNA for the CDR3 is TGTGCCAGCAGGAACAATGATTCACCCCTCCCCTTT. Protein: CASRNNDSPLPF.

This clonotype was observed many times. V usage is TRBV12-5 and J usage is TRBJ2-1, with D possibly TRBD2 on 6 matching bases. Per the germline V gene, CDR1 is LGHNT and CDR2 is FRNRAP. V was trimmed by 2 bases and J by 14 bases, leaving 10 bases between them. The CDR3 has 11 residues. CDR3 sequence (DNA): TGTGCTAGTGGTTTGTGGGAGGCGGAGTTCTTC. Its translation: CASGLWEAEFF.

This rearrangement joins TRBV5-5 to TRBJ2-7, with D perhaps TRBD2 (6 bases). Germline values: CDR1 SGHKS, CDR2 YYEKEE (reference sequence). The V and J ends lost 4 bases and 3 bases respectively, with 17 bases between them. The CDR3 is 15 residues long. The CDR3 DNA reads as TGTGCCAGCAGCCCCTATCTGCGGGGCGACTACGAGCAGTACTTC. Translation: CASSPYLRGDYEQYF.

This clonotype was recorded many times. The chain has TRBV5-1 and TRBJ2-2; 7 bases line up with TRBD2. Germline V CDR1 and CDR2: SGHRS, YFSETQ. This CDR3 comprises 15 residues. V lost 8 bases and J lost 4; bases outside the gene matches: 11. CDR3 sequence: CASMTGDYRTGELFF. The CDR3 DNA is TGCGCCAGTATGACGGGGGACTACCGCACCGGGGAGCTGTTTTTT.

About this clonotype: This may arise from a read error, as a much more abundant clone is one base away. The chain has TRBV12-3 or TRBV12-4 and TRBJ2-2; 8 bases line up with TRBD2. Trimming at V came to 5 bases and at J to 7 bases, leaving 9 bases not matched to a gene. This CDR3 is 15 amino acids long. The CDR3 is CASSRSGTSNGELFF. The CDR3, as DNA: TGTGCCAGCAGTAGGTCCGGGACTAGTAACGGGGAGCTGTTTTTT.

Many counts were recorded for this clonotype. The rearrangement joins TRBV7-2 to TRBJ1-1; the D is unclear. CDR3 size: 13 residues. The V gene lost 7 bases and the J gene lost 6 bases, with 15 bases spanning the gap. CDR1 SGHTA and CDR2 FQGNSA come from the germline V gene. CDR3 protein: CASTLSGRAEAFF. In DNA form, the CDR3 reads TGTGCCAGCACCCTTTCCGGACGGGCTGAAGCTTTCTTT.

In its sample, this clonotype was seen many times. The rearrangement uses TRBV5-1 and TRBJ2-1; 7 bases fit TRBD2. The junction had 3 bases not matched to a gene; V was cut back by 3 bases and J by 6 bases. CDR1 is SGHRS, CDR2 YFSETQ, per germline. The CDR3 runs 13 residues. The CDR3, as DNA: TGCGCCAGCAGCTGGGGGGGATCCAATGAGCAGTTCTTC. It encodes CASSWGGSNEQFF.

This clonotype came up many times. The chain is built from TRBV19 and TRBJ1-2; 7 bases are a match to TRBD1. The trim removed 5 bases at V and 5 bases at J, leaving 14 bases unmatched. The CDR3 is 16 residues long. Per germline, CDR1 LNHDA and CDR2 SQIVND (reference sequence). CDR3 protein: CASSATNRGSGYGYTF. The CDR3 DNA reads TGTGCCAGTAGTGCGACCAACAGGGGTAGTGGTTATGGCTACACCTTC. Full variable domain (missing parts from reference TRBV19 and TRBJ1-2): DGGITQSPKYLFRKEGQNVTLSCEQNLNHDAMYWYRQDPGQGLRLIYYSQIVNDFQKGDIAEGYSVSREKKESFPLTVTSAQKNPTAFYLCASSATNRGSGYGYTFGSGTRLTVV.

This clonotype has a count of ten or more. The chain recombines TRBV19 with TRBJ2-4; maybe TRBD1 (6 bases). V was cut by 1 base and J by 8 bases, with 15 bases left in between. The length of the CDR3 is 15 residues. Per germline, CDR1 LNHDA and CDR2 SQIVND (reference sequence). The CDR3 nucleotides read TGTGCCAGTAGTATAGGGCAACAGGGAAGTTACATTCAGTACTTC. Residues: CASSIGQQGSYIQYF.

CDR3 DNA sequence: TGTGCCAGTAGTAACAGGAATCGGGACTATTCACCCCTCCACTTT. Protein product: CASSNRNRDYSPLHF. V usage is TRBV19 and J usage is TRBJ1-6, with D possibly matching TRBD1 (5 bases). Germline V CDR1 and CDR2: LNHDA, SQIVND (reference sequence). CDR3 length equals 15 residues. V shed 4 bases and J shed 8 bases, with 15 bases lying between them.

On this clonotype: A much larger clone sits a single nucleotide away, making a read error possible. V and J are TRBV20-1 and TRBJ1-3; maybe TRBD1 (5 bases). Germline lookup yields CDR1 DFQATT and CDR2 SNEGSKA (reference sequence). The CDR3 is 12 residues long. In DNA, the CDR3 is TGCGGTGCCCAGACAGATGGAAACACCATATATTTT. Translation gives CGAQTDGNTIYF.

This clonotype occurred a few times. The rearrangement joins TRBV4-3 to TRBJ2-1; TRBD1 aligns across 9 bases. V was clipped by 1 base and J by 10 bases; unmatched bases: 8. The germline gives CDR1 LGHNA, CDR2 YSLEER. This CDR3 is built from 15 residues. The CDR3 here is CASSQGDRDVGEQFF. Here the CDR3 DNA reads TGCGCCAGCAGCCAAGGGGACAGGGATGTTGGCGAGCAGTTCTTC.

This clonotype occurred many times. The chain has TRBV3-1 and TRBJ2-4; 7 nucleotides line up with TRBD1. Losses at the gene ends were 0 bases for V and 15 bases for J; bases not matched to a gene: 5. CDR1 LGHDT and CDR2 YNNKEL come from the germline V gene (reference sequence). The CDR3 totals 12 residues. The CDR3 DNA sequence: TGTGCCAGCAGCCAAGAACAGACAGGGTTGTACTTC. Its protein is CASSQEQTGLYF.

This clonotype was seen ten or more times. The chain has TRBV5-5 and TRBJ2-2; 13 bases are a match to TRBD2. Trimming took 5 bases from V and 1 from J; bases not matched to a gene: 8. The germline gives CDR1 SGHKS, CDR2 YYEKEE (reference sequence). This CDR3 is built from 18 residues. Here the CDR3 DNA reads TGTGCCAGCAGTTCCCCGGGACTAGCGGGATGGAACACCGGGGAGCTGTTTTTT. This encodes CASSSPGLAGWNTGELFF. Full variable domain (remainder filled in from reference TRBV5-5 and TRBJ2-2): DAGVTQSPTHLIKTRGQQVTLRCSPISGHKSVSWYQQVLGQGPQFIFQYYEKEERGRGNFPDRFSARQFPNYSSELNVNALLLGDSALYLCASSSPGLAGWNTGELFFGEGSRLTVL.

This clonotype showed up many times. V gene TRBV5-1 combines with J gene TRBJ2-7; D is undetermined. This CDR3 has 13 residues. The V end was cut by 1 base, the J end by 2 bases, with 7 bases between. Germline V lookup: CDR1 SGHRS, CDR2 YFSETQ. The CDR3 loop is CASSLTDPYEQYF. CDR3 nucleotide sequence: TGCGCCAGCAGCTTGACAGACCCCTACGAGCAGTACTTC. The full variable domain, with the rest looked up from reference TRBV5-1 and TRBJ2-7, is KAGVTQTPRYLIKTRGQQVTLSCSPISGHRSVSWYQQTPGQGLQFLFEYFSETQRNKGNFPGRFSGRQFSNSRSEMNVSTLELGDSALYLCASSLTDPYEQYFGPGTRLTVT.

At least ten counts were recorded for this clonotype. Written as DNA, the CDR3 is TGTGCCAGCAGCTTACCCACGACAGGGCTCGGGGCCAACGTCCTGACTTTC. Protein product: CASSLPTTGLGANVLTF. The gene calls are TRBV9 and TRBJ2-6; TRBD1 matches at 7 bases. In germline, CDR1 is SGDLS, CDR2 YYNGEE. This CDR3 spans 17 amino acids. The J segment lost 4 bases and the V segment lost 4 bases, leaving 11 bases of the junction unmatched.

This clonotype turned up a few times. The J gene is TRBJ1-1, the V gene TRBV5-1, with D hard to call. The CDR3 spans 12 residues. From germline, CDR1 is SGHRS and CDR2 YFSETQ. V dropped 3 bases and J dropped 7 bases, with 10 bases sitting between them. The CDR3 here is CASSWMVREAFF. The CDR3 DNA reads TGCGCCAGCAGCTGGATGGTCCGTGAAGCTTTCTTT. The whole variable domain, remainder taken from reference TRBV5-1 and TRBJ1-1, is KAGVTQTPRYLIKTRGQQVTLSCSPISGHRSVSWYQQTPGQGLQFLFEYFSETQRNKGNFPGRFSGRQFSNSRSEMNVSTLELGDSALYLCASSWMVREAFFGQGTRLTVV.

This clonotype was picked up a small number of times. This chain joins TRBV7-2 and TRBJ2-3, with D possibly matching TRBD2 (5 bases). The CDR3 totals 15 residues. V was clipped by 4 bases and J by 1 base, with 12 bases between them. From germline, CDR1 is SGHTA and CDR2 FQGNSA. The CDR3 DNA sequence: TGTGCCAGCAGCTCGGTCCAGCGGCGCACAGATACGCAGTATTTT. Protein product: CASSSVQRRTDTQYF.

A few counts support this clonotype. V gene TRBV15 combines with J gene TRBJ1-5, with a tentative D call TRBD1 (5 bases). V dropped 5 bases and J dropped 4 bases, with 9 bases sitting between them. Germline V gives CDR1 LNHNV, CDR2 YYDKDF (reference sequence). The CDR3 consists of 13 residues. The CDR3 bases are TGTGCCACCAGCCCCCAGGGTAATCAGCCCCAGCATTTT. Its protein is CATSPQGNQPQHF.

In this sample, this clonotype turned up many times. The V call is TRBV20-1, the J call TRBJ2-7; 9 bases are a match to TRBD1. The CDR3 is made up of 15 amino acids. Germline trimming cut 3 bases from V and 5 bases from J; bases unmatched to any gene: 11. The germline gives CDR1 DFQATT, CDR2 SNEGSKA (reference sequence). In DNA, the CDR3 is TGCAGTGCTAGGAAATTCACAGGGGGCAGCGACGAGCAGTACTTC. Translation: CSARKFTGGSDEQYF.

This clonotype showed up many times. The chain couples TRBV7-2 to TRBJ2-3; no clear D gene. Trimming removed 1 base from V and 6 bases from J, with 5 bases in between. The CDR3 contains 12 residues. The germline V gene has CDR1 SGHTA and CDR2 FQGNSA. This CDR3 is CASSLGRDTQYF. In DNA, the CDR3 is TGTGCCAGCAGCTTAGGAAGGGATACGCAGTATTTT.

This clonotype has ten or more counts. The V gene is TRBV4-1, the J gene TRBJ2-2; D gene unclear. V was trimmed by 0 bases and J by 9 bases, leaving 11 bases between them. Germline assignment: CDR1 MGHRA and CDR2 YSYEKL. CDR3 length equals 14 residues. CDR3 protein: CASSQDREVRELFF. The CDR3 coding sequence is TGCGCCAGCAGCCAAGATCGTGAGGTGCGGGAGCTGTTTTTT.

In this sample, this clonotype turned up many times. CDR3 nucleotides: TGCAGTGCTAGGGGGGATAGCAATCAGCCCCAGCATTTT. It yields the protein CSARGDSNQPQHF. J is TRBJ1-5 and V is TRBV20-1; D is possibly TRBD1 (5 bases). This CDR3 region has 13 residues. Germline CDR1 is DFQATT and CDR2 is SNEGSKA (reference sequence). The ends were cut back, 3 bases at V and 0 bases at J, with 6 bases in the middle.

The V and J genes are TRBV7-2 and TRBJ2-7; D remains unclear. This CDR3 comprises 13 residues. Trimming left V 5 bases short and J 6 bases short, with 14 bases between. CDR1 is SGHTA, CDR2 FQGNSA, per germline. CDR3 DNA sequence: TGTGCCAGCAGCCCAACAACAGTATCCGAGCAGTACTTC. Translated: CASSPTTVSEQYF.

The chain links TRBV3-1 to TRBJ2-7, with TRBD2 matching 7 bases. The germline V gene encodes CDR1 LGHDT and CDR2 YNNKEL (reference sequence). This CDR3 comprises 14 residues. Losses at the gene ends were 3 bases for V and 6 bases for J; bases not matched to a gene: 8. The CDR3 region is CASSQQLARVEQYF. The DNA of the CDR3 is TGTGCCAGCAGCCAGCAACTAGCGAGGGTCGAGCAGTACTTC.